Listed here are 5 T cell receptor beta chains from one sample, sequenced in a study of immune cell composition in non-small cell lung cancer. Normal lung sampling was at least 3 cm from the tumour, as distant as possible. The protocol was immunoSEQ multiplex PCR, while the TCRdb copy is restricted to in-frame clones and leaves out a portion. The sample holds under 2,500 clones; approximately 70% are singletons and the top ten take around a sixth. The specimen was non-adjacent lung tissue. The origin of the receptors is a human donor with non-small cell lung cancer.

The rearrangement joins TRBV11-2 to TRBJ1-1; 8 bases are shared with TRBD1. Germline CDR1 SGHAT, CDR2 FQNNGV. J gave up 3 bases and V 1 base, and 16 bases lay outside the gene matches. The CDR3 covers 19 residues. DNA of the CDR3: TGTGCCAGCAGCTTAGGGCTCCCAGGGGGCACGAAGAGGGACACTGAAGCTTTCTTT. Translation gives CASSLGLPGGTKRDTEAFF. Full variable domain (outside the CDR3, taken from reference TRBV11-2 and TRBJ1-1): EAGVAQSPRYKIIEKRQSVAFWCNPISGHATLYWYQQILGQGPKLLIQFQNNGVVDDSQLPKDRFSAERLKGVDSTLKIQPAKLEDSAVYLCASSLGLPGGTKRDTEAFFGQGTRLTVV.

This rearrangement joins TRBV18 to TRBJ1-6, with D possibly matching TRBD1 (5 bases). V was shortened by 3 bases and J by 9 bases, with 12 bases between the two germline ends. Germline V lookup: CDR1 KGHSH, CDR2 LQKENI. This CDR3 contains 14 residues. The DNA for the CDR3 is TGTGCCAGCTCACCCGTCCCCAGGGCTTCACCCCTCCACTTT. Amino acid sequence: CASSPVPRASPLHF.

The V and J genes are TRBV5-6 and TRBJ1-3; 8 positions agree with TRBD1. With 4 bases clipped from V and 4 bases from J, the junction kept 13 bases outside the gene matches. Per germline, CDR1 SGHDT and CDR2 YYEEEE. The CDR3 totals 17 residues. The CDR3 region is CASSPNRQGIRGNTIYF. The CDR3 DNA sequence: TGTGCCAGCAGCCCGAACCGACAGGGGATTCGCGGAAACACCATATATTTT.

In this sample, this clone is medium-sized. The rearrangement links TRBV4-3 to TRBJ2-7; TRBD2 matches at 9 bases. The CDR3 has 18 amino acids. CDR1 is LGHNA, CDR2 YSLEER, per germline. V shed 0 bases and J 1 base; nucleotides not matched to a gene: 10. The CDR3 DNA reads TGCGCCAGCAGCCAAGATTTTAGAGGCGGGGGGGGATCCTACGAGCAGTACTTC. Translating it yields CASSQDFRGGGGSYEQYF.

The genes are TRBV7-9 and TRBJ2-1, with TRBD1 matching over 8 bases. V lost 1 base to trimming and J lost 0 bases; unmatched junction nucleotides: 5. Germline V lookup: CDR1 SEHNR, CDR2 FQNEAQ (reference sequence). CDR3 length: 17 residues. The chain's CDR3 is CASSLGTGRSSYNEQFF. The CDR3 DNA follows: TGTGCCAGCAGCTTAGGGACAGGGAGGAGCTCCTACAATGAGCAGTTCTTC.